The 31 T cell receptor beta chains listed next were all sequenced from one sample in a study of cytomegalovirus exposure and HLA in healthy donors. The PCR was carried out with 60 Vbeta primers and 13 Jbeta primers. TCRdb's copy holds only in-frame clones and misses some; the assay was immunoSEQ multiplex PCR. The repertoire has fewer than 45,000 clones, less than 85% of them found once; the top ten carry 6%. The sample consisted of PBMCs. The receptors derive from a male donor in good health and CMV-seronegative.

The chain uses TRBV5-1 and TRBJ2-3; TRBD2 is a possible D gene (6 bases). Trimming took off 5 bases at V and 2 bases at J, with 12 bases between the two ends. The CDR3 is 14 amino acids. Germline assignment: CDR1 SGHRS and CDR2 YFSETQ. CDR3 sequence: CASRPGLHTDTQYF. Written as DNA, the CDR3 is TGCGCCAGCAGACCGGGACTCCACACAGATACGCAGTATTTT. Filled out from reference TRBV5-1 and TRBJ2-3, the complete variable domain reads KAGVTQTPRYLIKTRGQQVTLSCSPISGHRSVSWYQQTPGQGLQFLFEYFSETQRNKGNFPGRFSGRQFSNSRSEMNVSTLELGDSALYLCASRPGLHTDTQYFGPGTRLTVL.

The rearrangement joins TRBV6-6 to TRBJ1-1; D perhaps matches TRBD1 (5 bases). Germline CDR1 MNHNY, CDR2 SVGAGI (reference sequence). This CDR3 comprises 16 residues. V lost 5 bases and J lost 0, with 16 bases in between. CDR3 nucleotides: TGTGCCAGCAGTAAATCCACAGGAGACATGAACACTGAAGCTTTCTTT. Its translation: CASSKSTGDMNTEAFF.

This clone was seen only once. V gene TRBV7-2 combines with J gene TRBJ2-7; D gene unclear. Trimming took off 5 bases at V and 0 bases at J, with 17 bases between the two ends. This CDR3 has 16 amino acids. The germline V gene has CDR1 SGHTA and CDR2 FQGNSA. DNA for the CDR3: TGTGCCAGCAGCCTCGCCCCCCCGCGGAGCTCCTACGAGCAGTACTTC. It encodes CASSLAPPRSSYEQYF.

The chain employs TRBV29-1 and TRBJ2-3; 8 nucleotides align to TRBD1. V gave up 4 bases and J gave up 2 bases; unmatched junction bases: 8. CDR1 is SQVTM and CDR2 is ANQGSEA in the germline V gene. The CDR3 covers 15 residues. This CDR3 reads CSVVEQGAFTDTQYF. CDR3 sequence (DNA): TGCAGCGTTGTGGAGCAGGGGGCATTCACAGATACGCAGTATTTT.

V gene TRBV7-9 combines with J gene TRBJ1-5; 7 bases agree with TRBD1. V trimming: 5 bases; J trimming: 7 bases; junction bases outside the gene matches: 5. The CDR3 is 13 residues long. Germline assignment: CDR1 SEHNR and CDR2 FQNEAQ (reference sequence). This CDR3 reads CASSGTAEQPQHF. The CDR3 region has the DNA TGTGCCAGCAGCGGGACAGCCGAACAGCCCCAGCATTTT.

V gene TRBV30 combines with J gene TRBJ1-2; D not resolved. This CDR3 region has 14 residues. The germline V gene has CDR1 GTSNPN and CDR2 SVGIG (reference sequence). Trimming left V 0 bases short and J 2 bases short, with 10 bases between. CDR3 sequence reads: CAWSVIVSNYGYTF. DNA for the CDR3: TGTGCCTGGAGTGTCATAGTTTCAAACTATGGCTACACCTTC.

This chain uses TRBV10-1 with TRBJ2-7; possible D gene TRBD1, 5 bases. Per the germline V gene, CDR1 is WNHNN and CDR2 is SYGVQD (reference sequence). Deletions cut 0 bases from V and 6 bases from J, with 15 bases between. The CDR3 loop spans 15 amino acids. The CDR3 DNA sequence: TGCGCCAGCAGTGAGTCGAAGGTCAGGGTGGGCGAGCAGTACTTC. Residues: CASSESKVRVGEQYF.

J is TRBJ1-3 and V is TRBV13; 8 nucleotides align to TRBD1. Germline CDR1 is PRHDT and CDR2 is FYEKMQ (reference sequence). This CDR3 is built from 14 residues. V gave up 3 bases and J gave up 8 bases; unmatched junction bases: 6. CDR3 sequence: CASSFGTGGYTIYF. In nucleotides, the CDR3 is TGTGCCAGCAGCTTCGGTACAGGGGGTTACACCATATATTTT.

The gene calls are TRBV5-1 and TRBJ1-6; weak D call: TRBD1 (5 bases). With 0 bases removed from V and 5 bases from J, the gap between germline ends came to 9 bases. The CDR3 extends over 15 amino acids. In germline, CDR1 is SGHRS, CDR2 YFSETQ. CDR3 region: CASSLDGRDNSPLHF. CDR3 in DNA: TGCGCCAGCAGCTTGGATGGCAGGGATAATTCACCCCTCCACTTT.

The genes are TRBV29-1 and TRBJ1-2; no firm D call. The germline V gene has CDR1 SQVTM and CDR2 ANQGSEA. The ends were cut back, 0 bases at V and 4 bases at J, with 15 bases in the middle. The CDR3 runs to 15 residues. The CDR3 protein is CSVEDRDSAFYGYTF. CDR3 DNA sequence: TGCAGCGTTGAAGACCGAGATAGTGCGTTCTATGGCTACACCTTC.

This sequence joins TRBV7-9 and TRBJ2-5; the match to TRBD2 covers 8 bases. The V segment lost 8 bases and the J segment 2 bases; nucleotides outside the gene matches: 4. Germline values: CDR1 SEHNR, CDR2 FQNEAQ (reference sequence). The CDR3 is 13 amino acids. The CDR3 DNA reads as TGTGCCAGCGATACTAGCGGTCAAGAGACCCAGTACTTC. It translates to CASDTSGQETQYF.

By sample fraction, this clone is large. The chain couples TRBV6-4 to TRBJ2-1; TRBD2 matches at 8 bases. J gave up 4 bases and V 2 bases, and 7 bases lay outside the gene matches. Germline V gives CDR1 MRHNA, CDR2 SNTAGT. This CDR3 is built from 16 residues. This chain's CDR3 is CASSDTRGGEYNEQFF. CDR3 nucleotides: TGTGCCAGCAGTGACACACGGGGGGGCGAGTACAATGAGCAGTTCTTC.

This clone came up a few times. CDR3 in amino acids: CASSIGPGTQETQYF. CDR3 in DNA: TGTGCCAGTAGTATAGGCCCCGGGACACAAGAGACCCAGTACTTC. V and J are TRBV19 and TRBJ2-5; a weak D match, TRBD1 (6 bases). Germline CDR1 is LNHDA and CDR2 is SQIVND (reference sequence). V was pared by 1 base and J by 2 bases, with 11 bases between. The CDR3 covers 15 residues.

The CDR3 loop reads CASSHTSGETQYF. The CDR3 coding sequence is TGCGCCAGCAGCCACACTAGTGGAGAGACCCAGTACTTC. J is TRBJ2-5 and V is TRBV4-1, with D tentatively TRBD2 (5 bases). Germline CDR1 and CDR2: MGHRA and YSYEKL. The CDR3 length is 13 residues. V was shortened by 3 bases and J by 4 bases, with 9 bases between the two germline ends.

V and J are TRBV14 and TRBJ2-3; the match to TRBD2 covers 10 bases. Germline V lookup: CDR1 SGHDN, CDR2 FVKESK. CDR3 length: 14 residues. V gave up 4 bases and J gave up 4 bases; unmatched junction bases: 2. For the CDR3, the DNA is TGTGCCAGCAGCCCCGGACTAGCGGCAGATACGCAGTATTTT. It codes for CASSPGLAADTQYF.

The rearrangement joins TRBV6-4 to TRBJ2-5; TRBD1 matches at 7 bases. CDR1 and CDR2 (germline): MRHNA, SNTAGT. Unmatched junction bases numbered 9, after V lost 8 bases and J lost 0 bases. The CDR3 has 15 amino acids. The CDR3 spells CASGRLDRDQETQYF. Here the CDR3 DNA reads TGTGCCAGCGGCAGACTCGACAGGGACCAAGAGACCCAGTACTTC.

The chain uses TRBV13 and TRBJ2-7; tentatively, D is TRBD2 (6 bases). The CDR3 runs 15 residues. The V end lost 0 bases, the J end lost 3 bases, and 12 bases lay between the germline ends. The germline gives CDR1 PRHDT, CDR2 FYEKMQ (reference sequence). CDR3 loop: CASSLGRTDYYEQYF. Written as DNA, the CDR3 is TGTGCCAGCAGCTTAGGTAGAACGGACTACTACGAGCAGTACTTC.

In this sample, this clone turned up once. This chain links TRBV10-2 with TRBJ1-5; a weak D match, TRBD1 (6 bases). Germline V lookup: CDR1 WSHSY, CDR2 SAAADI. There are 14 residues in the CDR3. V gave up 9 bases and J gave up 1 base, with 13 bases separating them. The chain's CDR3 is CARGTGTSNQPQHF. The CDR3 nucleotides read TGCGCCAGAGGAACAGGGACGAGCAATCAGCCCCAGCATTTT.

The J gene is TRBJ1-2, the V gene TRBV6-5; 8 positions match TRBD1. J was trimmed by 5 bases and V by 7 bases; bases with no gene match: 6. This CDR3 region has 13 residues. Germline CDR1 is MNHEY and CDR2 is SVGAGI. This CDR3 is CASTRGQEYGYTF. The CDR3 region has the DNA TGTGCCAGCACCAGGGGGCAGGAGTATGGCTACACCTTC.

The CDR3 protein is CASSSGQSSYNSPLHF. The CDR3 DNA follows: TGTGCCAGCAGTTCAGGACAGAGCTCCTATAATTCACCCCTCCACTTT. The V and J genes are TRBV5-8 and TRBJ1-6, with a weak D call TRBD1 (6 bases). V was shortened by 5 bases and J by 0 bases, with 12 bases between the two germline ends. CDR3 length: 16 amino acids. The germline V gene encodes CDR1 SGHTS and CDR2 YDEGEE.

The chain couples TRBV28 to TRBJ1-5, with a tentative D call TRBD1 (6 bases). The germline CDR1 and CDR2 sequences are MDHEN and SYDVKM. Between the trimmed V and J ends, which lost 4 bases and 2 bases, there was a span of 9 bases. This CDR3 is built from 14 residues. CDR3 protein: CASSWAGGNQPQHF. For the CDR3, the DNA is TGTGCCAGCAGTTGGGCAGGGGGCAATCAGCCCCAGCATTTT. Using reference TRBV28 and TRBJ1-5 for the parts outside the CDR3, the full variable domain is DVKVTQSSRYLVKRTGEKVFLECVQDMDHENMFWYRQDPGLGLRLIYFSYDVKMKEKGDIPEGYSVSREKKERFSLILESASTNQTSMYLCASSWAGGNQPQHFGDGTRLSIL.

V is TRBV5-1 and J is TRBJ2-3, with a possible D match to TRBD2 (6 bases). The CDR3 contains 19 residues. Trimming took off 0 bases at V and 5 bases at J, with 25 bases between the two ends. Per the germline V gene, CDR1 is SGHRS and CDR2 is YFSETQ. The CDR3 DNA reads TGCGCCAGCAGCTTGGCCGTCAGACCAGCGGGTTCCTATATAGATACGCAGTATTTT. This sequence encodes CASSLAVRPAGSYIDTQYF. Variable domain in full (rest from reference TRBV5-1 and TRBJ2-3): KAGVTQTPRYLIKTRGQQVTLSCSPISGHRSVSWYQQTPGQGLQFLFEYFSETQRNKGNFPGRFSGRQFSNSRSEMNVSTLELGDSALYLCASSLAVRPAGSYIDTQYFGPGTRLTVL.

This chain links TRBV12-5 with TRBJ2-1; possibly TRBD1 for D (6 bases). The CDR3 is made up of 13 amino acids. Between the trimmed V and J ends, which lost 7 bases and 7 bases, there was a span of 14 bases. The germline gives CDR1 LGHNT, CDR2 FRNRAP. CDR3 in DNA: TGTGCTAGTGCCTGGGGGCTAGTTAATGAGCAGTTCTTC. This codes for CASAWGLVNEQFF.

This clone was seen a few times. This sequence joins TRBV2 and TRBJ2-2, with TRBD1 matching over 9 bases. Germline V lookup: CDR1 SNHLY, CDR2 FYNNEI. With V trimmed by 2 bases and J by 7 bases, 8 bases remained unmatched. This CDR3 region has 16 residues. CDR3 in DNA: TGTGCCAGCAGTGAAATAGGGACAGGGAAAAACGGGGAGCTGTTTTTT. Residues: CASSEIGTGKNGELFF.

This clone was seen once. This chain links TRBV18 with TRBJ2-4; tentative D call: TRBD1 (5 bases). Germline V gene sequence: CDR1 KGHSH, CDR2 LQKENI. The CDR3 consists of 16 residues. Trimming stripped 0 bases from V and 3 bases from J, with 12 bases between. CDR3 bases: TGTGCCAGCTCACCACCGGTAAGGGGCGACAAAAACATTCAGTACTTC. Translation gives CASSPPVRGDKNIQYF.

The V call is TRBV6-6, the J call TRBJ1-2; a possible D gene is TRBD1 (6 bases). V was clipped by 6 bases and J by 5 bases, with 16 bases between them. CDR3 length equals 14 residues. The germline CDR1 and CDR2 sequences are MNHNY and SVGAGI (reference sequence). CDR3 sequence (DNA): TGTGCCAGCAGCCCCGGGAAGCAGGGGTATGGCTACACCTTC. It yields the protein CASSPGKQGYGYTF.

In this sample, this clone turned up once. This sequence joins TRBV6-5 and TRBJ2-1, with 10 bases matching TRBD2. The CDR3 totals 13 residues. Trimming cost V 0 bases and J 15 bases; bases outside gene matches: 5. Germline V gene sequence: CDR1 MNHEY, CDR2 SVGAGI. The CDR3 region has the DNA TGTGCCAGCAGTTACTCGGCTAGCGGGAGCCGGTTCTTC. Protein product: CASSYSASGSRFF.

This clone came up a few times. CDR3 sequence reads: CASTQDRVNTEAFF. The CDR3 DNA sequence: TGTGCCAGCACCCAGGACAGGGTGAACACTGAAGCTTTCTTT. The V call is TRBV6-5, the J call TRBJ1-1; TRBD1 aligns across 8 bases. The CDR3 spans 14 residues. The V segment lost 7 bases and the J segment 0 bases; nucleotides outside the gene matches: 4. Germline V gene lookup returns CDR1 MNHEY and CDR2 SVGAGI.

The V gene is TRBV7-2, the J gene TRBJ2-1, with 7 bases aligning to TRBD2. Germline V gene data show CDR1 as SGHTA and CDR2 as FQGNSA. CDR3 size: 17 residues. The trim removed 2 bases at V and 7 bases at J, leaving 14 bases unmatched. The CDR3 sequence: CASSLSSRTRGRNEQFF. The CDR3 DNA reads TGTGCCAGCAGCTTATCGAGTAGGACTAGAGGTAGGAATGAGCAGTTCTTC.

This clone was recorded only once. This sequence joins TRBV30 and TRBJ2-7; 8 positions agree with TRBD1. The CDR3 is 13 amino acids. Germline V gene sequence: CDR1 GTSNPN, CDR2 SVGIG (reference sequence). V was pared by 2 bases and J by 5 bases, with 5 bases of the junction left unmatched. The CDR3 DNA follows: TGTGCCTGGAGTCGACAGGGGCATAACGAGCAGTACTTC. Its translation is CAWSRQGHNEQYF.

This sequence joins TRBV11-2 and TRBJ2-5; TRBD1 matches 7 bases. CDR3 length equals 14 residues. Trimming at V came to 4 bases and at J to 5 bases, leaving 7 bases not matched to a gene. Germline V gives CDR1 SGHAT, CDR2 FQNNGV. In DNA, the CDR3 is TGTGCCAGCAGCTATGGACAGGCCGTGGAGACCCAGTACTTC. It codes for CASSYGQAVETQYF.